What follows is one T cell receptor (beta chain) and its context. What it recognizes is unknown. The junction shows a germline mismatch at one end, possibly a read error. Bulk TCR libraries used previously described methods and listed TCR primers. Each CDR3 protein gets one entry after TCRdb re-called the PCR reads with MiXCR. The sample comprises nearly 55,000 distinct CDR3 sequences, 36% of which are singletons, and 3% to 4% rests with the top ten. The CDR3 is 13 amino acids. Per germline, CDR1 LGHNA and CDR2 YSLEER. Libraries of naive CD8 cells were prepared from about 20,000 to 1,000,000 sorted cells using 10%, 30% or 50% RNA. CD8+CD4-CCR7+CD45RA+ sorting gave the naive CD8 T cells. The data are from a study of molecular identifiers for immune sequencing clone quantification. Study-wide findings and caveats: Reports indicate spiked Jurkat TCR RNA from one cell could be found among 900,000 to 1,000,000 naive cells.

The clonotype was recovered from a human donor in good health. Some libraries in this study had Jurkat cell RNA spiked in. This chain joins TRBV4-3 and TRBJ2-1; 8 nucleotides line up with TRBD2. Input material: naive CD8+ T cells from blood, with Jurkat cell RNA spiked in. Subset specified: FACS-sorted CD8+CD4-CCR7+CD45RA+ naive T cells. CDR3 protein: CASSQEGSGSLIF. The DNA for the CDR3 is TGCGCCAGCAGCCAAGAAGGGAGCGGGAGTCTCATCTTC.